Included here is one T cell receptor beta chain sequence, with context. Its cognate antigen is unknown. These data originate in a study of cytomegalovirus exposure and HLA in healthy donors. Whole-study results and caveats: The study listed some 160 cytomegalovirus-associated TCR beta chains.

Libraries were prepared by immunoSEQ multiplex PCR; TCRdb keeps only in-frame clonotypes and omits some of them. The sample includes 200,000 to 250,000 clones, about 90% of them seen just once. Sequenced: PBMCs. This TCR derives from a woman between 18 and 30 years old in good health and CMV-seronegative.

The CDR3 is CASSGLQGRNYGYTF. CDR3 in DNA: TGTGCCAGCAGTGGCCTACAGGGGCGGAACTATGGCTACACCTTC. V is TRBV2 and J is TRBJ1-2; TRBD1 matches at 7 bases. This CDR3 contains 15 residues. The germline V gene has CDR1 SNHLY and CDR2 FYNNEI. V trimming: 4 bases; J trimming: 2 bases; junction bases outside the gene matches: 7.